Sequencing of this T cell receptor (beta chain) was carried out in a study of cytomegalovirus exposure and HLA in healthy donors. CDR3 length: 15 amino acids. Trimming took 5 bases from V and 6 from J; bases not matched to a gene: 10. From germline, CDR1 is LNHDA and CDR2 SQIVND (reference sequence). The PCR was carried out with 60 Vbeta primers and 13 Jbeta primers. TCRdb's copy holds only in-frame clones and misses some; the assay was immunoSEQ multiplex PCR. Of over 150,000 clones listed, approximately 81% were seen once; the top ten hold roughly 0.38%. Notes on the study in general: Previously analyzed data showed that most TCR beta V segments were productive at a frequency of about 90% or about 30%.

Donors were nominally healthy when sampled, though unrecorded immune exposures were likely. Turning to this clone: Antigen specificity is unknown.

The source is a boy between 2 and 15 years old in good health and CMV-seronegative. Sequencing was carried out using PBMCs. This chain connects TRBV19 to TRBJ2-4; 7 bases map to TRBD1. CDR3: CASSPRQGGGNIQYF. In DNA, the CDR3 is TGTGCCAGTAGTCCCAGACAGGGTGGGGGAAACATTCAGTACTTC.